This TCR beta chain emerged from a study of blood T cell repertoires in COVID-19. Study information: The study drew acute and convalescent COVID-19 samples from the United States, Italy and Spain. T cells, B-cell-depleted T cells, or PBMCs provided the cDNA or gDNA that served as material.

Trimming left V 0 bases short and J 5 bases short, with 8 bases between. Germline CDR1 MNHEY, CDR2 SVGAGI. The CDR3 sequence is 14 residues long. The authors' processing: Cell counts per sample came from amplifying reference gene primers. Libraries were prepared by immunoSEQ multiplex PCR; TCRdb keeps only in-frame clonotypes and omits some of them. V, J and clone size are taken as reported in that table, and D and trimming were inferred from the DNA itself. The table has 90,000 to 110,000 clones, roughly 80% seen once. The rearrangement joins TRBV6-5 to TRBJ1-5; D gene ambiguous. The sequence was collected from a woman aged 70-85 years with acute or convalescent COVID-19. Sequencing used peripheral blood. CDR3 protein: CASSYSREYQPQHF. The DNA of the CDR3 is TGTGCCAGCAGTTACTCTCGGGAATATCAGCCCCAGCATTTT.